The 4 T cell receptor beta chains listed next were all sequenced from one sample in a study of control samples from healthy donors and cancer patients (dated by TCRdb to 2018 to 2020). Library generation was performed with the immunoSEQ multiplex PCR assay. Not all clones reach the TCRdb copy of this immuneACCESS table, which keeps in-frame sequences only. Checked studies attribute under half of the gap to unresolved V genes and leave the rest unexplained. Here the sample has 170,000 or so clones; just under 95% occur a single time. The ten largest clones capture about 1.5% of the sample. The material sequenced was blood. All receptors come from a man between 18 and 29 years old in good health.

This chain links TRBV5-1 with TRBJ1-1, with a tentative D call TRBD1 (5 bases). The germline gives CDR1 SGHRS, CDR2 YFSETQ. Trimming pared 4 bases from V and 1 base from J, leaving 14 bases between. The CDR3 has 15 amino acids. The CDR3 loop reads CASSQTTVKNTEAFF. The CDR3 DNA is TGCGCCAGCAGCCAAACGACAGTGAAGAACACTGAAGCTTTCTTT. Drawing the rest from reference TRBV5-1 and TRBJ1-1, the complete variable domain is KAGVTQTPRYLIKTRGQQVTLSCSPISGHRSVSWYQQTPGQGLQFLFEYFSETQRNKGNFPGRFSGRQFSNSRSEMNVSTLELGDSALYLCASSQTTVKNTEAFFGQGTRLTVV.

J is TRBJ2-1 and V is TRBV30, with 8 nucleotides matching TRBD2. V shed 2 bases, J shed 12 bases, and the junction held 12 bases outside the gene matches. The germline gives CDR1 GTSNPN, CDR2 SVGIG (reference sequence). The CDR3 sequence is 14 residues long. Here the CDR3 reads CAWSIAGQGQGQFF. Written as DNA, the CDR3 is TGTGCCTGGAGTATAGCGGGACAAGGTCAGGGGCAGTTCTTC.

The genes are TRBV19 and TRBJ1-1, with unresolved D. There are 12 residues in the CDR3. Trimming left V 8 bases short and J 5 bases short, with 12 bases between. The germline gives CDR1 LNHDA, CDR2 SQIVND (reference sequence). CDR3 region: CASDPGGTEAFF. In nucleotides, the CDR3 is TGTGCCAGTGACCCTGGTGGAACTGAAGCTTTCTTT.

This chain uses TRBV4-2 with TRBJ1-2, with 8 bases matching TRBD1. V lost 3 bases to trimming and J lost 8 bases; unmatched junction nucleotides: 17. The CDR3 is 17 amino acids. Per germline, CDR1 LGHNA and CDR2 YNFKEQ. The CDR3 region is CASSQLSAWTGPRGYTF. The CDR3 nucleotides are TGTGCCAGCAGCCAGCTCTCCGCCTGGACAGGGCCAAGGGGCTACACCTTC.